The rows below give T cell receptor beta chains drawn from one sample of a study of blood T cells in healthy people across ages. From the 5' RACE reads, TCRdb called clonotypes with MiXCR, one entry per CDR3 protein. The repertoire holds 630,000 or so distinct CDR3 sequences, approximately 30% seen once, with 15% to 17% in the top ten. Sequencing used blood. Receptors originate from a woman aged 80 or over in good health. Both conserved end residues are part of each CDR3. The D gene is left open where the match is weak. Size tells how often a clone was seen (once, few, many) or the class of an expanded clone, and some rows leave it out.

TRBD1	.	TRBV7-9	16	TRBJ1-2	CASSPSGTGGNYGYTF	TGTGCCAGCAGCCCGTCCGGGACAGGGGGCAACTATGGCTACACCTTC
.	few	TRBV5-1	13	TRBJ1-1	CASSFLINTEAFF	TGCGCCAGCAGCTTTCTGATAAACACTGAAGCTTTCTTT
.	.	TRBV5-5	14	TRBJ2-7	CASSLFPDSYEQYF	TGTGCCAGCAGCTTATTTCCCGACTCCTACGAGCAGTACTTC
TRBD1	many	TRBV19	15	TRBJ2-7	CASSIAGTAMYEQYF	TGTGCCAGTAGTATCGCCGGGACAGCAATGTACGAGCAGTACTTC
.	many	TRBV7-8	12	TRBJ2-7	CASSLARGEQYF	TGTGCCAGCAGCTTAGCAAGGGGCGAGCAGTACTTC
.	many	TRBV12-3/TRBV12-4	13	TRBJ2-7	CASSFSTGREQYF	TGTGCCAGCAGTTTCTCGACGGGACGGGAGCAGTACTTC
.	few	TRBV12-3/TRBV12-4	12	TRBJ2-5	CAGSFRGETQYF	TGTGCCGGCAGTTTTAGGGGAGAGACCCAGTACTTC
TRBD2	many	TRBV9	15	TRBJ2-3	CASSVLSGATDTQYF	TGTGCCAGCAGCGTACTTAGCGGGGCCACAGATACGCAGTATTTT
TRBD1	many	TRBV5-1	14	TRBJ2-7	CASSSGTGWGEQYF	TGCGCCAGCAGCTCGGGGACAGGATGGGGCGAGCAGTACTTC
TRBD1	many	TRBV6-2/TRBV6-3	14	TRBJ2-1	CASSYSTGTNEQFF	TGTGCCAGCAGTTATTCGACAGGGACAAATGAGCAGTTCTTC
TRBD1	.	TRBV12-3/TRBV12-4	15	TRBJ1-6	CASSPMDRGPSPLHF	TGTGCCAGCAGCCCGATGGACAGGGGGCCTTCACCCCTCCACTTT
TRBD2	few	TRBV7-3	15	TRBJ2-1	CASSLRSSGYNEQFF	TGTGCCAGCAGCTTACGGTCTAGCGGGTACAATGAGCAGTTCTTC
TRBD2	many	TRBV9	15	TRBJ2-1	CASSPGGGTYNEQFF	TGTGCCAGCAGCCCTGGGGGGGGGACCTACAATGAGCAGTTCTTC
.	many	TRBV7-2	15	TRBJ2-3	CASSLAAVGTDTQYF	TGTGCCAGCAGCTTAGCTGCGGTCGGGACAGATACGCAGTATTTT
TRBD1	many	TRBV5-1	17	TRBJ2-7	CASSLWTGGSSSYEQYF	TGCGCCAGCAGCTTGTGGACAGGGGGTTCCTCCTCCTACGAGCAGTACTTC
.	.	TRBV12-3/TRBV12-4	12	TRBJ2-3	CASKDPTDAQYF	TGTGCCAGCAAGGACCCAACAGATGCGCAGTATTTT
.	many	TRBV15	16	TRBJ2-7	CATSRDRFLGAYEQYF	TGTGCCACCAGCAGAGATAGGTTTTTGGGAGCCTACGAGCAGTACTTC
.	.	TRBV29-1	12	TRBJ2-1	CSVEGLANDQFF	TGCAGCGTTGAAGGCCTAGCAAATGATCAGTTCTTC
.	.	TRBV20-1	11	TRBJ1-2	CSALFPYGYTF	TGCAGTGCCCTATTTCCGTATGGCTACACCTTC
.	.	TRBV5-1	16	TRBJ1-4	CAGSLVAGTQNEKLFF	TGCGCCGGCAGCTTGGTGGCCGGGACACAAAATGAAAAACTGTTTTTT
.	many	TRBV30	14	TRBJ2-7	CAWKVNRNSYEQYF	TGTGCCTGGAAGGTTAATAGAAACTCCTACGAGCAGTACTTC
TRBD2	many	TRBV12-3/TRBV12-4	16	TRBJ2-1	CASSFHLAGAYNEQFF	TGTGCCAGCAGTTTTCATCTAGCGGGGGCTTACAATGAGCAGTTCTTC
TRBD2	many	TRBV20-1	16	TRBJ2-1	CSAIPGTSVTYNEQFF	TGCAGTGCCATTCCGGGGACTAGCGTCACCTACAATGAGCAGTTCTTC
.	many	TRBV12-3/TRBV12-4	13	TRBJ2-7	CASRMTGRYEQYF	TGTGCCAGCAGGATGACAGGGAGGTACGAGCAGTACTTC
TRBD1	many	TRBV24-1	14	TRBJ1-5	CATSGDRYNQPQHF	TGTGCCACCAGTGGGGACAGATACAATCAGCCCCAGCATTTT
.	.	TRBV2	15	TRBJ1-5	CTSSHDTAKNQPQHF	TGTACCAGCAGTCACGATACAGCAAAAAATCAGCCCCAGCATTTT
.	many	TRBV9	16	TRBJ2-3	CASSGQTGFSTDTQYF	TGTGCCAGCAGCGGACAAACGGGGTTCAGCACAGATACGCAGTATTTT
TRBD1	.	TRBV6-5	15	TRBJ2-2	CASRPGQAHTGELFF	TGTGCCAGCAGACCGGGACAGGCGCACACCGGGGAGCTGTTTTTT
TRBD1	many	TRBV7-2	13	TRBJ1-5	CASGQGRNQPQHF	TGTGCCAGCGGACAGGGACGCAATCAGCCCCAGCATTTT
.	.	TRBV10-1	14	TRBJ2-7	CASSTGQAAYEQYF	TGCGCCAGCTCAACGGGTCAGGCCGCCTACGAGCAGTACTTC
TRBD1	many	TRBV7-2	15	TRBJ1-2	CASSLNRDRGVGYTF	TGTGCCAGCAGCTTGAACCGGGACAGGGGAGTTGGCTACACCTTC
.	.	TRBV5-6	16	TRBJ1-4	CASSVTRAVTNEKLFF	TGTGCCAGCAGCGTAACCCGGGCCGTCACTAACGAAAAACTGTTTTTT
.	many	TRBV4-3	15	TRBJ2-3	CASSPSGQAIDTQYF	TGCGCCAGCAGCCCCTCGGGACAAGCCATAGATACGCAGTATTTT
.	many	TRBV6-2/TRBV6-3	14	TRBJ2-1	CASSYRTLGNEQFF	TGTGCCAGCAGTTACCGCACCCTTGGGAATGAGCAGTTCTTC
.	few	TRBV14	14	TRBJ1-2	CASSQLRGTGGYTF	TGTGCCAGCAGCCAGCTCAGGGGAACTGGCGGCTACACCTTC
.	many	TRBV7-2	13	TRBJ2-3	CASSKIVADTQYF	TGTGCCAGCAGCAAAATAGTTGCGGATACGCAGTATTTT
.	many	TRBV7-2	12	TRBJ2-5	CASSLNLETQYF	TGTGCCAGCAGCTTAAATCTAGAGACCCAGTACTTC
.	many	TRBV5-1	15	TRBJ2-5	CASSLASAGRETQYF	TGCGCCAGCAGCTTGGCGTCGGCGGGGCGGGAGACCCAGTACTTC
.	many	TRBV20-1	14	TRBJ2-1	CSASPGTLYNEQFF	TGCAGTGCTAGTCCCGGGACTCTCTACAATGAGCAGTTCTTC
.	few	TRBV7-8	18	TRBJ1-4	CASSLTRTAFTTNEKLFF	TGTGCCAGCAGCTTAACCAGGACAGCGTTCACAACTAATGAAAAACTGTTTTTT
.	.	TRBV3-1	15	TRBJ2-3	CASSQQGTSTDTQYF	TGTGCCAGCAGCCAACAGGGGACAAGCACAGATACGCAGTATTTT
.	few	TRBV10-3	13	TRBJ1-1	CAISGAENTEAFF	TGTGCCATCAGTGGGGCAGAGAACACTGAAGCTTTCTTT
.	many	TRBV28	14	TRBJ2-1	CASTPGGLVGEQFF	TGTGCCAGCACCCCTGGGGGCCTGGTCGGGGAGCAGTTCTTC
TRBD1	.	TRBV30	19	TRBJ2-1	CAWSVQFSSPGGFYNEQFF	TGTGCCTGGAGTGTACAATTCTCCTCCCCAGGGGGTTTCTACAATGAGCAGTTCTTC
.	.	TRBV7-3	15	TRBJ1-4	CASSLSGSWGEKLFF	TGTGCCAGCAGCTTAAGTGGGTCTTGGGGTGAAAAACTGTTTTTT
.	.	TRBV7-2	14	TRBJ2-4	CASSPGLPPLAQYF	TGTGCCAGCAGTCCGGGACTCCCTCCCCTAGCCCAGTACTTC
.	many	TRBV7-2	12	TRBJ1-2	CASSLEQRGYTF	TGTGCCAGCAGCTTAGAACAGCGTGGCTACACCTTC
.	many	TRBV6-2/TRBV6-3	11	TRBJ1-4	CATGSWEKLFF	TGTGCCACCGGGTCGTGGGAAAAACTGTTTTTT